This T cell receptor beta chain is from a study of shared clonotypes between healthy human individuals. For the study at large: Three plates each covered CD4 naive and memory; CD8 naive two, CD8 memory one.

It was CD45RO-negative cells, positively selected for CCR7, that made up naive CD8 cells, with terminally differentiated effector memory CD45RA+ cells excluded. Recent vaccinations or acute infections were absent in the healthy HIV-negative adult donors. The donors, all of them Caucasian adults, lived in Nashville, Tennessee. It was 150 to 250 ng DNA, 33,000 or so T cell genomes, that sorted-subset replicate PCRs used. Measured with immunoSEQ multiplex PCR; TCRdb has only the in-frame clones, and not every one. This sample has roughly 770,000 clones, with about 97% found just once. Germline CDR1 and CDR2: SGHDN and FVKESK. The V and J ends lost 1 base and 2 bases, in that order; junction bases with no gene match: 15. The CDR3 sequence is 20 residues long.

V usage is TRBV14 and J usage is TRBJ2-5; 11 nucleotides line up with TRBD2. Material: naive CD8+ T cells sorted from blood. The receptor was derived from a man between 25 and 39 years old in good health. The CDR3 coding sequence is TGTGCCAGCAGCCAAGGGGTTGAACTAGCGGGAGTAAAGGGGCAAGAGACCCAGTACTTC. As protein: CASSQGVELAGVKGQETQYF. Drawing the rest from reference TRBV14 and TRBJ2-5, the complete variable domain is EAGVTQFPSHSVIEKGQTVTLRCDPISGHDNLYWYRRVMGKEIKFLLHFVKESKQDESGMPNNRFLAERTGGTYSTLKVQPAELEDSGVYFCASSQGVELAGVKGQETQYFGPGTRLLVL.